A single sample is the source of the 24 T cell receptor beta chains below, sequenced in a study of patients and donors after allogeneic stem cell transplantation. TCRdb reanalysed the RT-PCR reads using MiXCR and keeps one entry per CDR3 protein. The profile shows 410,000 or so distinct CDR3 sequences, under 20% of them singletons. The specimen sequenced was blood, either unsorted or a sorted T cell fraction (not recorded which). The source of these receptors is a human donor who was either an allogeneic HSCT recipient or a stem cell or donor lymphocyte infusion donor (not recorded which). It is not recorded whose cells these are; they may come from a transplant donor.

This clonotype was counted at least ten times. The J gene is TRBJ2-1, the V gene TRBV3-1; TRBD2 agrees at 10 bases. The CDR3 has 15 residues. The germline V gene has CDR1 LGHDT and CDR2 YNNKEL (reference sequence). The V and J ends lost 1 base and 4 bases, in that order; junction bases with no gene match: 1. The CDR3 DNA reads TGTGCCAGCAGCCAAGTAGCGGGAGGTTACAATGAGCAGTTCTTC. Encoded protein: CASSQVAGGYNEQFF.

This clonotype has a handful of counts. V usage is TRBV7-2 and J usage is TRBJ1-4; D gene unclear. Germline V gene lookup returns CDR1 SGHTA and CDR2 FQGNSA. Trimming took off 1 base at V and 8 bases at J, with 8 bases between the two ends. CDR3 length: 13 amino acids. The CDR3 sequence: CASSLVREEKLFF. DNA of the CDR3: TGTGCCAGCAGCTTAGTTCGGGAAGAAAAACTGTTTTTT.

In this sample, this clonotype turned up a few times. The chain is built from TRBV19 and TRBJ1-2, with D hard to call. This CDR3 has 15 residues. Per the germline V gene, CDR1 is LNHDA and CDR2 is SQIVND (reference sequence). V lost 3 bases and J 5 bases, leaving 16 bases between the germline ends. Here the CDR3 DNA reads TGTGCCAGTAGTATCCACAAGGGATCGAATTATGGCTACACCTTC. Residues: CASSIHKGSNYGYTF.

This clonotype appeared once. The chain combines TRBV4-3 with TRBJ1-4, with D possibly being TRBD1 (6 bases). The germline CDR1 and CDR2 sequences are LGHNA and YSLEER. V lost 2 bases to trimming and J lost 8 bases, with 12 bases between them. This CDR3 comprises 14 residues. In DNA form, the CDR3 reads TGCGCCAGCAGCCAATACAGGGTCGGCGAAAAACTGTTTTTT. Its protein is CASSQYRVGEKLFF.

This sequence joins TRBV5-1 and TRBJ2-2, with D possibly TRBD1 on 6 matching bases. CDR3 length: 13 amino acids. Germline CDR1 is SGHRS and CDR2 is YFSETQ. Trimming removed 7 bases from V and 1 base from J, with 8 bases in between. The chain's CDR3 is CASQTGNTGELFF. CDR3 coding DNA: TGCGCCAGCCAGACAGGGAACACCGGGGAGCTGTTTTTT.

In its sample, this clonotype was seen a few times. The V and J genes are TRBV15 and TRBJ2-1; D perhaps matches TRBD2 (6 bases). This CDR3 spans 15 amino acids. Trimming cost V 6 bases and J 0 bases, with 12 bases left between them. Germline loops: CDR1 LNHNV, CDR2 YYDKDF (reference sequence). Written as DNA, the CDR3 is TGTGCCACCAGTTGGCGGGATAACTCCTACAATGAGCAGTTCTTC. Protein: CATSWRDNSYNEQFF.

V and J are TRBV12-3 or TRBV12-4 and TRBJ1-6, with TRBD1 as a possible D gene (5 bases). V was pared by 2 bases and J by 3 bases, with 14 bases between. The CDR3 is 17 residues long. CDR3: CASSLNVGGDYNSPLHF. CDR3 sequence (DNA): TGTGCCAGCAGTTTAAATGTGGGGGGAGACTATAATTCACCCCTCCACTTT.

This sequence joins TRBV18 and TRBJ1-1; tentative D call: TRBD1 (6 bases). Germline CDR1 and CDR2: KGHSH and LQKENI. Trimming removed 3 bases at V and 4 bases at J, with 9 bases between. The CDR3 extends over 13 amino acids. The CDR3 DNA sequence: TGTGCCAGCTCACCTACAGGGCTCACTGAAGCTTTCTTT. Encoded protein: CASSPTGLTEAFF.

This clonotype was observed a few times. The rearrangement joins TRBV18 to TRBJ2-1, with 9 bases identical to TRBD1. V dropped 3 bases and J dropped 9; count of bases not matched to a gene: 6. CDR1 KGHSH and CDR2 LQKENI come from the germline V gene. The CDR3 is 14 residues long. This CDR3 reads CASSPRDRAGEQFF. In DNA form, the CDR3 reads TGTGCCAGCTCACCGCGGGACAGGGCTGGTGAGCAGTTCTTC.

The V gene is TRBV12-3 or TRBV12-4, the J gene TRBJ2-1; 7 bases agree with TRBD1. This CDR3 comprises 14 residues. After removal of 5 bases from V and 5 bases from J, the junction contained 6 bases not matched to a gene. The CDR3 spells CASSVYRGHNEQFF. Written as DNA, the CDR3 is TGTGCCAGCAGTGTATACAGGGGACACAATGAGCAGTTCTTC.

The chain combines TRBV12-3 or TRBV12-4 with TRBJ2-7, with 7 bases identical to TRBD1. The CDR3 totals 18 residues. With 3 bases clipped from V and 3 bases from J, the junction kept 17 bases outside the gene matches. Written as DNA, the CDR3 is TGTGCCAGCAGTTTGAACACTCGACAGGGCCTTATCCTCTACGAGCAGTACTTC. It yields the protein CASSLNTRQGLILYEQYF.

This clonotype was seen a handful of times. One end of the junction varies from germline; a read error may be responsible. The rearrangement uses TRBV3-1 and TRBJ2-1; no definite D call. Germline loops: CDR1 LGHDT, CDR2 YNNKEL (reference sequence). The CDR3 is 12 amino acids. The CDR3 DNA reads TGTGCCAGCAGCCAAGATCTTAACGTTCGGATCTTC. Translated, it gives CASSQDLNVRIF.

The V and J genes are TRBV10-2 and TRBJ2-2; D is perhaps TRBD2 (5 bases). The CDR3 is 15 amino acids. The germline V gene encodes CDR1 WSHSY and CDR2 SAAADI. V was trimmed by 8 bases and J by 7 bases, leaving 20 bases between them. The CDR3, as DNA: TGCGCCAGCGGGCAGATACCCGGACGGGGCGGGGAGCTGTTTTTT. Translated: CASGQIPGRGGELFF.

This rearrangement joins TRBV12-3 or TRBV12-4 to TRBJ2-3, with D maybe TRBD2 (5 bases). V lost 2 bases to trimming and J lost 6 bases, with 15 bases between them. The CDR3 loop spans 15 amino acids. CDR3 in DNA: TGTGCCAGCAGTTTAACAGCGAGGGCCCTCGATACGCAGTATTTT. Translation gives CASSLTARALDTQYF.

This clonotype was seen at least ten times. The CDR3, as DNA: TGTGCCAGCAGCTTATTTGGGCCTGGAAACACCATATATTTT. It is translated as CASSLFGPGNTIYF. This chain joins TRBV13 and TRBJ1-3, with D unclear. CDR1 is PRHDT and CDR2 is FYEKMQ in the germline V gene (reference sequence). This CDR3 contains 14 residues. Trimming removed 2 bases at V and 2 bases at J, with 7 bases between.

This clonotype has more than one count but fewer than ten. The chain uses TRBV3-1 and TRBJ1-1; no reliable D call. The V gene lost 5 bases and the J gene lost 7 bases, with 11 bases spanning the gap. CDR1 is LGHDT, CDR2 YNNKEL, per germline (reference sequence). This CDR3 is built from 12 residues. The CDR3 coding sequence is TGTGCCAGCAGCTCCCGAGCCCTTGAAGCTTTCTTT. Encoded protein: CASSSRALEAFF.

This clonotype has at least ten counts. The V call is TRBV10-3, the J call TRBJ1-1, with D unclear. The V and J ends lost 7 bases and 1 base respectively, with 7 bases between them. This CDR3 has 12 amino acids. The V gene's germline CDR1 is ENHRY and CDR2 SYGVKD. The CDR3 here is CAIKRGNTEAFF. The CDR3, as DNA: TGTGCCATCAAACGTGGGAACACTGAAGCTTTCTTT.

In DNA form, the CDR3 reads TGTGCCAGCTCCCTCTCAATTGTTATCTCCTACAATGAGCAGTTCTTC. Encoded protein: CASSLSIVISYNEQFF. The chain is built from TRBV2 and TRBJ2-1; D uncertain. Per germline, CDR1 SNHLY and CDR2 FYNNEI. The CDR3 sequence is 16 residues long. Trimming stripped 8 bases from V and 0 bases from J, with 17 bases between.

This clonotype has a handful of counts. The chain combines TRBV20-1 with TRBJ2-3, with D perhaps given as TRBD1 or TRBD2 (5 bases each). Deletions cut 5 bases from V and 5 bases from J, with 11 bases between. Per germline, CDR1 DFQATT and CDR2 SNEGSKA (reference sequence). The CDR3 spans 12 residues. The CDR3 coding sequence is TGCAGTGCTCTGGGGGATTTAGATACGCAGTATTTT. It encodes CSALGDLDTQYF.

The V gene is TRBV7-3, the J gene TRBJ2-2; D is unclear. The CDR3 sequence is 13 residues long. From germline, CDR1 is SGHTA and CDR2 FQGTGA. Between the trimmed V and J ends, which lost 2 bases and 6 bases, there was a span of 7 bases. CDR3 nucleotides: TGTGCCAGCAGCTTACCAAATCCCGGGGAGCTGTTTTTT. It specifies CASSLPNPGELFF.

The chain links TRBV5-1 to TRBJ1-1, with D hard to call. From germline, CDR1 is SGHRS and CDR2 YFSETQ. V was shortened by 0 bases and J by 1 base, with 13 bases between the two germline ends. The CDR3 has 16 residues. In nucleotides, the CDR3 is TGCGCCAGCAGCTTGGGGGGAGGAATAAAGAACACTGAAGCTTTCTTT. Protein product: CASSLGGGIKNTEAFF.

This clonotype was seen a handful of times. The chain employs TRBV5-1 and TRBJ2-3; D unresolved. The CDR3 contains 11 residues. Germline CDR1 and CDR2: SGHRS and YFSETQ. The germline V and J ends were trimmed by 6 bases and 3 bases, with 5 bases remaining between them. CDR3 in DNA: TGCGCCAGCAAGGAGACAGATACGCAGTATTTT. Amino acids: CASKETDTQYF.

V usage is TRBV4-1 and J usage is TRBJ1-1, with a tentative D call TRBD1 (5 bases). CDR1 and CDR2 from the germline V gene are MGHRA and YSYEKL. CDR3 length equals 16 residues. Trimming cost V 3 bases and J 0 bases, with 14 bases left between them. DNA for the CDR3: TGCGCCAGCAGCCATTTAGGACGGACACTGAACACTGAAGCTTTCTTT. Translating it yields CASSHLGRTLNTEAFF.

CDR3 sequence reads: CASSQYGTQYF. In nucleotides, the CDR3 is TGTGCCAGCAGCCAGTACGGGACCCAGTACTTC. The V gene is TRBV5-5, the J gene TRBJ2-5; no clear D gene. Between the trimmed V and J ends, which lost 4 bases and 7 bases, there was a span of 8 bases. Germline V gene sequence: CDR1 SGHKS, CDR2 YYEKEE (reference sequence). This CDR3 has 11 amino acids.